Detailed here is one TCR beta chain. The antigen remains undetermined. This entry belongs to a study of vaccination effects on CD4 cells after COVID-19. About the study: Post-vaccine sampling occurred a median 72 days after the second dose. Whole-study findings and limits: Few convalescent patients and no early post-infection timepoints were included in the study.

The CDR3 totals 13 residues. Germline CDR1 and CDR2: KGHSH and LQKENI. Trimming took off 6 bases at V and 5 bases at J, with 13 bases between the two ends. A roughly 11-day culture period preceded the isolation of CD4+ T cells. Vaccine administered to participants consisted of two doses of either BNT162b2 or mRNA-1273. The data were produced by immunoSEQ multiplex PCR, yet TCRdb's version contains in-frame clones alone and is incomplete. The table records 50,000 to 80,000 clones, approximately 80% of them present only once. The genes are TRBV18 and TRBJ2-5; D possibly corresponds to TRBD2 (6 bases). The TCR originated in a human donor who received a COVID-19 vaccine. The starting material was CD4+ T cells from PBMCs cultured without peptide, obtained after COVID-19 vaccination. The CDR3 is CASSLGRGETQYF. The CDR3 DNA is TGTGCCAGCTCCCTCGGGAGAGGGGAGACCCAGTACTTC. Full variable domain (remainder filled in from reference TRBV18 and TRBJ2-5): NAGVMQNPRHLVRRRGQEARLRCSPMKGHSHVYWYRQLPEEGLKFMVYLQKENIIDESGMPKERFSAEFPKEGPSILRIQQVVRGDSAAYFCASSLGRGETQYFGPGTRLLVL.